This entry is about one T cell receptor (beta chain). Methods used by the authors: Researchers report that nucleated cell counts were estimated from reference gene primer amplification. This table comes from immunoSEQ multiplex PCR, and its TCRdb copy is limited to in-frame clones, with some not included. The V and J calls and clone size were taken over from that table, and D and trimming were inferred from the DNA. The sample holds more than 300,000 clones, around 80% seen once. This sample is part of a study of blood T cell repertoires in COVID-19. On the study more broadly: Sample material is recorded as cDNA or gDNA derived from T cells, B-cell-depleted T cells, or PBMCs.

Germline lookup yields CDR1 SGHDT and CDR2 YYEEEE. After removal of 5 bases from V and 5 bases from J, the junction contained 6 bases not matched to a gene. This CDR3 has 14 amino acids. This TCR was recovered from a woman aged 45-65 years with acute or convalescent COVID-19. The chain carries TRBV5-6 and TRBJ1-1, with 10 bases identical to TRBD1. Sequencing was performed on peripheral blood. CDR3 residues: CASSRDRGLTEAFF. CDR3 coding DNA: TGTGCCAGCAGTAGAGACAGGGGGCTTACTGAAGCTTTCTTT.